This TCR beta chain was identified during a study of blood T cell repertoires in COVID-19 (dated by TCRdb to 2018 to 2021). General notes on the study: The collaborator samples originated in the United States, Italy and Spain and spanned the acute and convalescent phases of COVID-19. The material from the prospective study consisted of cDNA or gDNA derived from T cells, B-cell-depleted T cells, or PBMCs. Subjects who had been exposed to COVID-19, were actively infected with it, or had recovered from it provided the deeply sampled blood TCRbeta repertoires that made up the dataset. A freely available public database, intended as a resource for researchers studying the immune response to SARS-CoV-2, is where the repertoires were released. Samples came from the ongoing ImmuneRACE study (first 160 participants) plus 1,254 subjects from 6 global collaborators. The sample metadata nearly always contained a de-identified subject ID, COVID-19 status, age in years and sex. Where available, HLA class I and class II types were obtained from metadata supplied by the sample provider rather than from assay-based typing.

With respect to this clone: Its antigen is currently not known. No much larger clone is present one base from it, and per-base qualities are unavailable.

What the work shows at the level of the full study, not this receptor alone: The amount of clinical and demographic metadata varied by source and participant and was provided uncurated.

In Seattle, one collaborating source enrolled patients while the infection was active and tracked those patients longitudinally over the course of disease. Each collaborating institution followed its own protocols to collect whole blood in K2EDTA tubes. For TCRbeta analysis, collaborator samples were shipped as frozen whole blood, as isolated PBMCs, or as DNA extracted from either sample type. The immunoSEQ Assay, a bias-controlled multiplex PCR, was used to amplify TCRbeta CDR3 regions from genomic DNA. In the source study's methods: The number of nucleated cells in each sample was estimated from the amplification of reference gene primers within the assay. Sequence reads were collapsed and filtered to measure the absolute abundance of every unique TCRbeta CDR3 rearrangement. Productive Simpson clonality was computed per sample as the square root of Simpson's diversity index over productive rearrangements. As stored in TCRdb, this immuneACCESS dataset retains in-frame rearrangements with V and J assigned. A fraction of the clones does not appear; measured against another copy, unresolved V genes explain less than half of the discrepancy, and the remainder lacks a known reason. The V and J calls and the clone size are those of that table, but D and trimming were determined from the DNA. The sample contains almost 200,000 clones, 85% of them found a single time. About 0.91% of the sample comes from the top ten.

Specimen: peripheral blood. The TCR originated in a man in his 60s with COVID-19, enrolled during active disease.

Here is the DNA: TGTGCCAGCAGTTTAGTAGGGGGCGGCAATCAGCCCCAGCATTTT. Its protein is CASSLVGGGNQPQHF. The rearrangement joined TRBV27 to TRBJ1-5; 7 bases in the middle match TRBD1. The V end gives up 2 bases and the J end 2 bases, leaving 3 bases in the junction not matched to a gene. From a lookup of the germline V gene (reference sequence), CDR1 and CDR2 are MNHEY and SMNVEV. The CDR3 spans 15 residues, from the cysteine through the phenylalanine. This entry keeps only the CDR3 DNA: 45 bases, framed from base 1.